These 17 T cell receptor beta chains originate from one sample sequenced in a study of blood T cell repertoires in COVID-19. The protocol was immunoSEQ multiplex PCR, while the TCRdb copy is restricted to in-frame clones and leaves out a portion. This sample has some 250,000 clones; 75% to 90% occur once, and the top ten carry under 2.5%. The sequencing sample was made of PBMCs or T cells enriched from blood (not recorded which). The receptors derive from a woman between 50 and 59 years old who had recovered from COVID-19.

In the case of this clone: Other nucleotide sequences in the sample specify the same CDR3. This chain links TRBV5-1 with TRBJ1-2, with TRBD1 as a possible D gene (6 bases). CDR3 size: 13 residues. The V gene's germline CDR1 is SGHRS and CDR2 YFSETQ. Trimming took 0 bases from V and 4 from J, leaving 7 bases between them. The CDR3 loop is CASSLDRVYGYTF. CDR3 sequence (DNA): TGCGCCAGCAGCTTGGACAGGGTCTATGGCTACACCTTC.

CDR3 nucleotide sequence: TGTGCCAGCAGGCCCGGGACTAGCGGGAGTAATGAGCAGTTCTTC. Translated: CASRPGTSGSNEQFF. The V and J genes are TRBV7-9 and TRBJ2-1; 14 nucleotides agree with TRBD2. V dropped 6 bases and J dropped 7; count of bases not matched to a gene: 5. The CDR3 covers 15 residues. Germline V lookup: CDR1 SEHNR, CDR2 FQNEAQ (reference sequence).

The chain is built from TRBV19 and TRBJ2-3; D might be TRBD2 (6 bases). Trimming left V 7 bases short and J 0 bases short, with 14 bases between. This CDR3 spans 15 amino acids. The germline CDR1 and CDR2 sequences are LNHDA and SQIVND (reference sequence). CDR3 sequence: CASTPGGASTDTQYF. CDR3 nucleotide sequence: TGTGCCAGTACCCCTGGCGGGGCTAGCACAGATACGCAGTATTTT.

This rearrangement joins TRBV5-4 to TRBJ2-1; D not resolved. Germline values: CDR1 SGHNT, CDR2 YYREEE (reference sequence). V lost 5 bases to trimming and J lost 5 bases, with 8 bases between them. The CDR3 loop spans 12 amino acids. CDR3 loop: CASRRLDNEQFF. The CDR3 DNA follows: TGTGCCAGCAGGCGTCTAGACAATGAGCAGTTCTTC.

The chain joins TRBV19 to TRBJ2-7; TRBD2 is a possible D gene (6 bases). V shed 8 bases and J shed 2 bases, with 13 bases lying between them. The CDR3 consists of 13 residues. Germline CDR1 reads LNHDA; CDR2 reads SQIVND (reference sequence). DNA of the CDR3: TGTGCCAGTGCGGGCGGGAACCCCTACGAGCAGTACTTC. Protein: CASAGGNPYEQYF.

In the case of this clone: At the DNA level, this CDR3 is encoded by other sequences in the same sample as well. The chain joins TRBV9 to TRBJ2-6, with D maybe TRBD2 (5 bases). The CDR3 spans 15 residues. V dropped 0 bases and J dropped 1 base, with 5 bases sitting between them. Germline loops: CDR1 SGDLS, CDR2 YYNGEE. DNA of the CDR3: TGTGCCAGCAGCGTAGCGGGGTCTGGGGCCAACGTCCTGACTTTC. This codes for CASSVAGSGANVLTF.

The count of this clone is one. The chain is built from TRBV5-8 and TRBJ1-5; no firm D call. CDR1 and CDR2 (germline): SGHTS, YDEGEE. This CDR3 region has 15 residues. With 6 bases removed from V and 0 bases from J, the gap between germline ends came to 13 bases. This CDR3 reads CASTLLGDSNQPQHF. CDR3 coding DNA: TGTGCCAGCACCCTCCTCGGGGATAGCAATCAGCCCCAGCATTTT. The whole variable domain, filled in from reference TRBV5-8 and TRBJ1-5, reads EAGVTQSPTHLIKTRGQQATLRCSPISGHTSVYWYQQALGLGLQFLLWYDEGEERNRGNFPPRFSGRQFPNYSSELNVNALELEDSALYLCASTLLGDSNQPQHFGDGTRLSIL.

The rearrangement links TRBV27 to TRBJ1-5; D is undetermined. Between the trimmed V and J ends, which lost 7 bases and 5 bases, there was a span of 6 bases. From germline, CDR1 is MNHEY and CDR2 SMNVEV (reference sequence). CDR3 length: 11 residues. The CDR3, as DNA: TGTGCCAGCAACGGTTATCAGCCCCAGCATTTT. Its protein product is CASNGYQPQHF.

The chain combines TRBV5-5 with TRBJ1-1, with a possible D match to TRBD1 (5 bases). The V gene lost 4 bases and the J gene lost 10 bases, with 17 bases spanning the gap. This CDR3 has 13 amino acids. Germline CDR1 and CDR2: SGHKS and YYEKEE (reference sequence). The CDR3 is CASSLGGAWVAFF. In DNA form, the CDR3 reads TGTGCCAGCAGCCTCGGGGGAGCCTGGGTAGCTTTCTTT.

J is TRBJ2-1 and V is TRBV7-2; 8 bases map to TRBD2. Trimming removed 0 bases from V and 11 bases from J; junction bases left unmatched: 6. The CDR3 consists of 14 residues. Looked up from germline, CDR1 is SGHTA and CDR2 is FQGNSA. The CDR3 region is CASSLAKSGSKQFF. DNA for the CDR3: TGTGCCAGCAGCTTAGCGAAGAGCGGGAGTAAGCAGTTCTTC.

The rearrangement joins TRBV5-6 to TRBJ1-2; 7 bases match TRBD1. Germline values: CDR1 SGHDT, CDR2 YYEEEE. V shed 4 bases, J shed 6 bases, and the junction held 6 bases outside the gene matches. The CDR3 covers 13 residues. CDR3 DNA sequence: TGTGCCAGCAGCGAGTCCGGGACAGATGGCTACACCTTC. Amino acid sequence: CASSESGTDGYTF.

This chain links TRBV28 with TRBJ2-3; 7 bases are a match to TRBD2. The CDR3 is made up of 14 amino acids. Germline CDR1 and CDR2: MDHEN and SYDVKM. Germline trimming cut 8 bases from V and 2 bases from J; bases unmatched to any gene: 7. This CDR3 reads CASEGLENTDTQYF. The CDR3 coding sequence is TGTGCCAGCGAAGGACTAGAGAACACAGATACGCAGTATTTT.

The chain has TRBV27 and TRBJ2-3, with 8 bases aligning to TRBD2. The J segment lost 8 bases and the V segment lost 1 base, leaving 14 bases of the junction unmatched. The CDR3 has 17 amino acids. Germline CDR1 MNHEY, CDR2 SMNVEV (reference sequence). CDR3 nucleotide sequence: TGTGCCAGCAGTTTATGGAGGGGGGGTAGCGGGATAGGTACGCAGTATTTT. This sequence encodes CASSLWRGGSGIGTQYF.

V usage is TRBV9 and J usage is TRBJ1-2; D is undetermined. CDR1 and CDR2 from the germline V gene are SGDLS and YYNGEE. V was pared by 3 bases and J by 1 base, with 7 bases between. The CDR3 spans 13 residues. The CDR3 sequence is CASSGGNNYGYTF. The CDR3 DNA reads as TGTGCCAGCAGCGGAGGGAATAACTATGGCTACACCTTC.

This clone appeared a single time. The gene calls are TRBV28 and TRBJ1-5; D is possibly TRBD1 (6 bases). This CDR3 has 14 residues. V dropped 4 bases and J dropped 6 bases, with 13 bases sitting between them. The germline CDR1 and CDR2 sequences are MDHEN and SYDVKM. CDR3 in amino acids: CASSYREFRQPQHF. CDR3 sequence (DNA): TGTGCCAGCAGTTACAGGGAGTTCCGTCAGCCCCAGCATTTT.

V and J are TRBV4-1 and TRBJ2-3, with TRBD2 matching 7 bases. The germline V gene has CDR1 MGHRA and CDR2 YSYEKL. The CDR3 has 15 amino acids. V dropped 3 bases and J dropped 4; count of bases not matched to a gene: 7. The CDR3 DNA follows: TGCGCCAGCAGCCATGGGGGGGAGGCGGCAGATACGCAGTATTTT. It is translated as CASSHGGEAADTQYF.

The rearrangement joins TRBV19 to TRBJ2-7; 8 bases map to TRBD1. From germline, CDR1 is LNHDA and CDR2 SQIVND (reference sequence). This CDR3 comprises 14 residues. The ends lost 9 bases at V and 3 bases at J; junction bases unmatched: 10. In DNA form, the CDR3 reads TGTGCCAGCAAAGGACAGGGTGCCTACTACGAGCAGTACTTC. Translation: CASKGQGAYYEQYF.